The TCR beta chain described here comes from a study of PD-1 blockade in classical Hodgkin lymphoma. Sequencing was performed with immunoSEQ multiplex PCR; in TCRdb, only in-frame clones are kept and a portion is missing. The table has some 96,000 clones, about nine tenths seen once. Germline CDR1 SQVTM, CDR2 ANQGSEA. The CDR3 runs to 17 residues. Each of the patients experienced relapse following autologous stem cell transplantation, and their brentuximab vedotin exposure differed. V is TRBV29-1 and J is TRBJ2-6; D perhaps matches TRBD1 (6 bases). The sample here was peripheral blood mononuclear cells (PBMCs), taken at baseline. The clonotype originates from a human donor with classical Hodgkin lymphoma. CDR3 nucleotides: TGCGGCATAATAGGGAAGGGGGTAGGGTCTGGGGCCAACGTCCTGACTTTC. Encoded protein: CGIIGKGVGSGANVLTF.